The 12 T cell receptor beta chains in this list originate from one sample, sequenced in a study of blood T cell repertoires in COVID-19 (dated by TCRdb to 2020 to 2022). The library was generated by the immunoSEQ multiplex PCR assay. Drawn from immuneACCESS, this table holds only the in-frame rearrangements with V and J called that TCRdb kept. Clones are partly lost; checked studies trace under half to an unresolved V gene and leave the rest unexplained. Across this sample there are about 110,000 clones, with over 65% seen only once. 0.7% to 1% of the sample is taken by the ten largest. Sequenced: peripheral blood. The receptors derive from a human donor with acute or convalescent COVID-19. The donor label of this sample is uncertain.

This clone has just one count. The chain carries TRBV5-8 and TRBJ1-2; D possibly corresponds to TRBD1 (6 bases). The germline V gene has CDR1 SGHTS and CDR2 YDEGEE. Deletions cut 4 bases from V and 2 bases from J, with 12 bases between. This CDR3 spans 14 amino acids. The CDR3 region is CASSGVQGNYGYTF. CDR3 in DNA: TGTGCCAGCAGCGGGGTACAGGGAAACTATGGCTACACCTTC.

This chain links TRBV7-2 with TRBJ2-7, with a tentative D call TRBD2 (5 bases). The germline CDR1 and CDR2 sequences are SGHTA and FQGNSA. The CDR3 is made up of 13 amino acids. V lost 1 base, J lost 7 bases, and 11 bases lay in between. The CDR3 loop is CASSLVASREQYF. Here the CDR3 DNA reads TGTGCCAGCAGCTTAGTGGCTAGCCGGGAGCAGTACTTC.

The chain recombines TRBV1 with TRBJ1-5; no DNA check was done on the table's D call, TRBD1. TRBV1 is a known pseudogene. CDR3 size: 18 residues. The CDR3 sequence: CTSSQDRDQGSWNQPQHF. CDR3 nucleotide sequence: TGCACCAGCAGCCAAGACAGAGACCAGGGATCATGGAATCAGCCCCAGCATTTT.

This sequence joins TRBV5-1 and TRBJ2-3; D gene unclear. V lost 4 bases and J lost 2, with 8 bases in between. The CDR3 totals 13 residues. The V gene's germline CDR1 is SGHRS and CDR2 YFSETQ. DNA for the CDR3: TGCGCCAGCAGCCCTACCCACACAGATACGCAGTATTTT. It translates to CASSPTHTDTQYF.

The CDR3 is CASSLTRSSGVSYEQYF. In nucleotides, the CDR3 is TGTGCCAGCAGCTTAACTCGCTCTAGCGGGGTCTCCTACGAGCAGTACTTC. V and J are TRBV7-2 and TRBJ2-7, with TRBD2 matching 9 bases. The CDR3 is 17 residues long. CDR1 SGHTA and CDR2 FQGNSA come from the germline V gene. The V segment lost 2 bases and the J segment 0 bases; nucleotides outside the gene matches: 8.

The CDR3 DNA sequence: TGCGCCAGCAGCTTGGGAGGGATTAGCAATCAGCCCCAGCATTTT. Amino acids: CASSLGGISNQPQHF. The chain has TRBV5-1 and TRBJ1-5; D unclear. Trimming took 0 bases from V and 0 from J, leaving 7 bases between them. The V gene's germline CDR1 is SGHRS and CDR2 YFSETQ. This CDR3 is 15 amino acids long. The full variable domain, with the rest looked up from reference TRBV5-1 and TRBJ1-5, is KAGVTQTPRYLIKTRGQQVTLSCSPISGHRSVSWYQQTPGQGLQFLFEYFSETQRNKGNFPGRFSGRQFSNSRSEMNVSTLELGDSALYLCASSLGGISNQPQHFGDGTRLSIL.

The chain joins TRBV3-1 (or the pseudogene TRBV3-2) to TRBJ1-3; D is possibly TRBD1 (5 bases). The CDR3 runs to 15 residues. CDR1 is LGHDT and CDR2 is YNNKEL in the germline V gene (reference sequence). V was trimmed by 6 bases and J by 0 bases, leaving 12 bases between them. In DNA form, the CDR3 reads TGTGCCAGCAGGGCCTGGGACTTCTCTGGAAACACCATATATTTT. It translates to CASRAWDFSGNTIYF.

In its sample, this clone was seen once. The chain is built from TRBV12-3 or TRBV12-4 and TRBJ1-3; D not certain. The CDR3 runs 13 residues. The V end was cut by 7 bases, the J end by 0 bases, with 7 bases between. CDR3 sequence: CASNRGSGNTIYF. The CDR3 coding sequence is TGTGCCAGCAACCGGGGCTCTGGAAACACCATATATTTT.

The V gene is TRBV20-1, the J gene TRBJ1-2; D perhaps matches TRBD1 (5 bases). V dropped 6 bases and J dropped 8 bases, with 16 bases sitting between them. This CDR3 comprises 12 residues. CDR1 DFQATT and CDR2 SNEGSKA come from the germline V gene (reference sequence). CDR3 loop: CSASARVNGYTF. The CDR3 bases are TGCAGTGCGAGTGCCAGGGTGAACGGCTACACCTTC.

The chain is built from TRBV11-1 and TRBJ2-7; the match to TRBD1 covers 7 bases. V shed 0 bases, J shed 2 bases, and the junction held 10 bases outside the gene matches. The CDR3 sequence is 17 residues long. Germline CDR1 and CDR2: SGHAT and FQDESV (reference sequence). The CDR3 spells CASSLASRGGQTYEQYV. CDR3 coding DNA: TGTGCCAGCAGCTTAGCGTCACGTGGGGGACAGACCTACGAGCAGTACGTC.

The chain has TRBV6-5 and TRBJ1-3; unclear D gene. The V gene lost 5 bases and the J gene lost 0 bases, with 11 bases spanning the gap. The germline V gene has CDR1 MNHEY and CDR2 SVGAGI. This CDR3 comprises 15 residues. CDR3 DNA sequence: TGTGCCAGCAGTAAAACGGTGATCTCTGGAAACACCATATATTTT. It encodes CASSKTVISGNTIYF.

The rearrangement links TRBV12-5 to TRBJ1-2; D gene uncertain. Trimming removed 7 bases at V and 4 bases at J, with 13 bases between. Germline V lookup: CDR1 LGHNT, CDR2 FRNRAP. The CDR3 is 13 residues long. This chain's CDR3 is CASAPAGVYGYTF. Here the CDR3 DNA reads TGTGCTAGTGCCCCGGCAGGCGTCTATGGCTACACCTTC.